The 13 T cell receptor beta chains presented below share a single source sample, sequenced in a study of radiotherapy plus CTLA-4 blockade in lung cancer. Method: immunoSEQ multiplex PCR; TCRdb's copy keeps in-frame clones and lacks some. The sample lists more than 90,000 clones, about 91% seen once, with nearly 5% in the top ten. The material sequenced was peripheral blood, taken from a patient treated with radiotherapy plus ipilimumab. The receptor set was obtained from a human donor with non-small cell lung cancer that progressed on radiotherapy plus ipilimumab.

Of note for this clone: A junction boundary mismatches the germline segment, possibly from a read error. The chain joins TRBV11-3 to TRBJ2-1; TRBD2 aligns across 9 bases. The CDR3 extends over 15 amino acids. The germline V gene encodes CDR1 SGHNT and CDR2 YENEEA. The CDR3 nucleotides are TGTGCCAGCAGTTTAGGGCTAGCGGGATCGGGTGAGCAGTTCTTC. Amino acid sequence: CASSLGLAGSGEQFF.

In DNA form, the CDR3 reads TGCAGCGTTGAGGCCACTGAAGCTTTCTTT. Its protein product is CSVEATEAFF. The chain joins TRBV29-1 to TRBJ1-1; D remains ambiguous. The V gene's germline CDR1 is SQVTM and CDR2 ANQGSEA. The CDR3 spans 10 residues. Trimming stripped 3 bases from V and 4 bases from J, with 3 bases between. The full variable domain, completed using reference TRBV29-1 and TRBJ1-1, is SAVISQKPSRDICQRGTSLTIQCQVDSQVTMMFWYRQQPGQSLTLIATANQGSEATYESGFVIDKFPISRPNLTFSTLTVSNMSPEDSSIYLCSVEATEAFFGQGTRLTVV.

This chain uses TRBV28 with TRBJ2-5; the D gene is possibly TRBD1 (6 bases). The CDR3 spans 14 residues. Deletions cut 5 bases from V and 2 bases from J, with 12 bases between. Germline V gene data show CDR1 as MDHEN and CDR2 as SYDVKM. The CDR3 nucleotides are TGTGCCAGCAGTCGGACAGAGCAACAAGAGACCCAGTACTTC. Protein sequence: CASSRTEQQETQYF.

Here the CDR3 reads CASSVGRDSPTIAQYF. DNA of the CDR3: TGTGCCAGCAGCGTAGGGCGGGATTCCCCTACGATAGCGCAGTACTTC. The genes are TRBV9 and TRBJ2-7; perhaps TRBD2 as D (6 bases). Deletions cut 0 bases from V and 9 bases from J, with 22 bases between. This CDR3 is 16 amino acids long. Looked up from germline, CDR1 is SGDLS and CDR2 is YYNGEE.

The V and J genes are TRBV9 and TRBJ2-1; maybe TRBD2 (6 bases). Germline-derived CDR1 and CDR2 are SGDLS and YYNGEE. Trimming cost V 2 bases and J 1 base, with 13 bases left between them. The CDR3 spans 16 residues. This CDR3 is CASSVLASVSYNEQFF. The CDR3 DNA reads TGTGCCAGCAGCGTTTTGGCTAGCGTATCCTACAATGAGCAGTTCTTC.

V gene TRBV5-1 combines with J gene TRBJ1-1; D may be TRBD1 (5 bases). V lost 4 bases to trimming and J lost 5 bases, with 15 bases between them. Per germline, CDR1 SGHRS and CDR2 YFSETQ. This CDR3 spans 14 amino acids. The CDR3 loop is CASSERREGTEAFF. As DNA, the CDR3 is TGCGCCAGCAGCGAGAGACGAGAGGGGACTGAAGCTTTCTTT. The full variable domain, in which reference TRBV5-1 and TRBJ1-1 provide the parts outside the CDR3, is KAGVTQTPRYLIKTRGQQVTLSCSPISGHRSVSWYQQTPGQGLQFLFEYFSETQRNKGNFPGRFSGRQFSNSRSEMNVSTLELGDSALYLCASSERREGTEAFFGQGTRLTVV.

V usage is TRBV25-1 and J usage is TRBJ1-1; 9 positions match TRBD1. The CDR3 has 16 residues. Trimming removed 5 bases from V and 4 bases from J; junction bases left unmatched: 11. The V gene's germline CDR1 is MGHDK and CDR2 SYGVNS. The CDR3 DNA follows: TGTGCCAGCAGTAGACAGGGGGGGATTATGGGCACTGAAGCTTTCTTT. Amino acids: CASSRQGGIMGTEAFF.

The V gene is TRBV5-1, the J gene TRBJ2-5; 11 bases align to TRBD2. Germline CDR1 and CDR2: SGHRS and YFSETQ. The CDR3 is made up of 15 amino acids. The ends lost 2 bases at V and 5 bases at J; junction bases unmatched: 5. CDR3: CASSFLAGGGETQYF. CDR3 in DNA: TGCGCCAGCAGCTTTCTAGCGGGAGGTGGGGAGACCCAGTACTTC.

The rearrangement uses TRBV6-5 and TRBJ2-5; tentatively, D is TRBD2 (6 bases). Germline V gene data show CDR1 as MNHEY and CDR2 as SVGAGI. This CDR3 contains 12 residues. V lost 6 bases, J lost 3 bases, and 8 bases lay in between. The CDR3 protein is CASSTGEETQYF. For the CDR3, the DNA is TGTGCCAGCAGCACGGGGGAAGAGACCCAGTACTTC.

This clone was found a few times. This chain links TRBV21-1 with TRBJ1-5. TRBV21-1 is flagged as a pseudogene. There are 16 residues in the CDR3. The CDR3 reads CASSTPSGPPNQPQHF. CDR3 nucleotide sequence: TGTGCCAGCAGCACTCCGAGCGGCCCTCCCAATCAGCCCCAGCATTTT.

In its sample, this clone was seen once. The rearrangement uses TRBV5-1 and TRBJ2-3; 8 bases align to TRBD1. V lost 0 bases and J lost 4; bases outside the gene matches: 13. CDR3 length: 18 amino acids. The V gene's germline CDR1 is SGHRS and CDR2 YFSETQ. As DNA, the CDR3 is TGCGCCAGCAGCTTGGATCGGCAGGGGGCGCGGTACGCAGATACGCAGTATTTT. Its protein is CASSLDRQGARYADTQYF.

The V gene is TRBV27, the J gene TRBJ2-5; the D gene is possibly TRBD1 (6 bases). There are 18 residues in the CDR3. Germline V lookup: CDR1 MNHEY, CDR2 SMNVEV (reference sequence). Trimming left V 8 bases short and J 9 bases short, with 34 bases between. The CDR3 sequence: CASGLAGRTTRGKGAQYF. As DNA, the CDR3 is TGTGCCAGCGGCTTGGCAGGGAGAACTACGAGGGGTAAGGGGGCCCAGTACTTC.

The chain couples TRBV7-9 to TRBJ1-2, with a weak D call TRBD1 (5 bases). The CDR3 is 18 residues long. Per the germline V gene, CDR1 is SEHNR and CDR2 is FQNEAQ (reference sequence). The V end was cut by 5 bases, the J end by 7 bases, with 29 bases between. CDR3 amino acids: CASSLSSPTGTLQGGYTF. The CDR3, as DNA: TGTGCCAGCAGCCTGTCAAGTCCGACCGGGACCCTACAAGGTGGCTACACCTTC.